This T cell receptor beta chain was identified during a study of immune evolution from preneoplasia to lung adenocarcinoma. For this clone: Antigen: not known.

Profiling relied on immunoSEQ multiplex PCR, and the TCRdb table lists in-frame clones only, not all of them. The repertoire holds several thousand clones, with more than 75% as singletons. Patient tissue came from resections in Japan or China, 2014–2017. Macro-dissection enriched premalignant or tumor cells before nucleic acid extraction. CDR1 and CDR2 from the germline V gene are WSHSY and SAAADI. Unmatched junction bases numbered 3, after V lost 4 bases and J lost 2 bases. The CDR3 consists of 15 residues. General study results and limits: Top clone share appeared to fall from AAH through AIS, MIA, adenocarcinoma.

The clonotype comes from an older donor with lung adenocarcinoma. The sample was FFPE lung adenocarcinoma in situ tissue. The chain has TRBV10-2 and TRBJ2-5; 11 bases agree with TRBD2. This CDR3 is CASSAGLAGQETQYF. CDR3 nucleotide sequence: TGCGCCAGCAGTGCTGGACTAGCGGGTCAAGAGACCCAGTACTTC.